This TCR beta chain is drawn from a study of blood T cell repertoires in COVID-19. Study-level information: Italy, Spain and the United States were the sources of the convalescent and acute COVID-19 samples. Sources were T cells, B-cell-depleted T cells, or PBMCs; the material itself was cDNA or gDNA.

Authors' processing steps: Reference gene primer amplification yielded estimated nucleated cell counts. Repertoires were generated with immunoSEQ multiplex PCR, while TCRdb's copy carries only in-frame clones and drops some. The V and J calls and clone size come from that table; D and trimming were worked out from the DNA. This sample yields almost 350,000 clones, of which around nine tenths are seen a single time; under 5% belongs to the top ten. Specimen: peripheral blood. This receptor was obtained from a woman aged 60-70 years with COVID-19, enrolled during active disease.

The CDR3: CASSIRSGDNEKLFF. The CDR3 bases are TGTGCCAGTAGTATTCGGTCAGGGGATAATGAAAAACTGTTTTTT. This chain connects TRBV19 to TRBJ1-4, with D tentatively TRBD1 (6 bases). V lost 3 bases to trimming and J lost 4 bases, with 12 bases between them. The CDR3 consists of 15 residues. Per germline, CDR1 LNHDA and CDR2 SQIVND (reference sequence).